Given below is one T cell receptor (beta chain) in context. This specimen comes from a study of blood T cell repertoires in COVID-19. For the study at large: Sample material is recorded as cDNA or gDNA derived from T cells, B-cell-depleted T cells, or PBMCs.

Seattle's enrolled individuals joined amid active infection and were then monitored longitudinally. Here immunoSEQ multiplex PCR was the method, and the copy in TCRdb shows in-frame clones only, minus some. The table has 200,000 to 250,000 clones, about 82% seen once. This receptor was identified in a woman aged 80 or older with COVID-19, enrolled during active disease. The specimen was peripheral blood.

The CDR3 nucleotides read TGTGCCAGCAGCCATTCCTTACTCTCGTGGACCCAGTACTTC. It codes for CASSHSLLSWTQYF. J is TRBJ2-5 and V is TRBV3-1 (or the pseudogene TRBV3-2); no reliable D call. This CDR3 contains 14 residues. Germline loops: CDR1 LGHDT, CDR2 YNNKEL (reference sequence). V was trimmed by 3 bases and J by 7 bases, leaving 15 bases between them.